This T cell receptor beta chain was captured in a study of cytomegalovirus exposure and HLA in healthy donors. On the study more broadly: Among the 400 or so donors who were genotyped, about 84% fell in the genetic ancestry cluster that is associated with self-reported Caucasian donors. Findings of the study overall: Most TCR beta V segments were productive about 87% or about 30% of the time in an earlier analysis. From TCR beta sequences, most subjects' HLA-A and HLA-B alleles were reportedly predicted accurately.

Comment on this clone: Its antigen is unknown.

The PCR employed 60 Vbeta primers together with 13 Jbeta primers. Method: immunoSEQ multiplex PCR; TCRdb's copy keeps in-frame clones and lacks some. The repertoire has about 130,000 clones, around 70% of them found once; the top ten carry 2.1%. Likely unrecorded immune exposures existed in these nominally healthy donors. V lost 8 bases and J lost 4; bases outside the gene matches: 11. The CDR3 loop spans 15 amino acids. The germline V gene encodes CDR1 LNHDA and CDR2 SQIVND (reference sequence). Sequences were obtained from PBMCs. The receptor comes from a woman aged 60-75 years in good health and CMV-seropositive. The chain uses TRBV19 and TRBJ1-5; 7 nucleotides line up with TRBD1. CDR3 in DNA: TGTGCCAGTGGAAAGACAGGGCGAGGGAATCAGCCCCAGCATTTT. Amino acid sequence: CASGKTGRGNQPQHF. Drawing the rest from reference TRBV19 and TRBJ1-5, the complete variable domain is DGGITQSPKYLFRKEGQNVTLSCEQNLNHDAMYWYRQDPGQGLRLIYYSQIVNDFQKGDIAEGYSVSREKKESFPLTVTSAQKNPTAFYLCASGKTGRGNQPQHFGDGTRLSIL.